The clone carrying this TCR beta chain was seen more than once but under ten times. Its specificity is not known. This specimen comes from a study of T cell repertoires in cytomegalovirus infection. MiXCR, applied by TCRdb to the reads, yields one record per CDR3 protein. In the table there are approximately 910,000 distinct CDR3 sequences, 30% to 40% of which are singletons. V shed 4 bases, J shed 4 bases, and the junction held 5 bases outside the gene matches. The V gene's germline CDR1 is MNHEY and CDR2 SVGAGI. The CDR3 spans 16 residues. Points from the study as a whole: Carriage of CMV together with the relevant HLA was identifiable through cumulative public TCR beta family frequency. Clonotype analysis showed dominance of the ex vivo response by HLA-C-restricted CMV-specific TCR beta clonotypes.

This rearrangement joins TRBV6-5 to TRBJ2-1, with 12 bases that match TRBD2. The sample here was cultured CD8+ T cells from PBMCs, taken from culture after CMV antigen stimulation. This receptor was identified in a human donor in good health (CMV status not recorded). Some clones in this sample may be carry-over from other donors' samples. In DNA, the CDR3 is TGTGCCAGCAGTTTCTCTAGCGGGGGGGAGTACAATGAGCAGTTCTTC. This sequence encodes CASSFSSGGEYNEQFF.